Reported below is one T cell receptor beta chain. This entry comes from a study of cytomegalovirus exposure and HLA in healthy donors. The germline gives CDR1 MDHEN, CDR2 SYDVKM. Trimming removed 6 bases from V and 6 bases from J, with 9 bases in between. This CDR3 region has 12 residues. PCR primers comprised 60 Vbeta and 13 Jbeta primers. Clones were sequenced by immunoSEQ multiplex PCR, and TCRdb holds only the in-frame ones, with some missing. The profile shows 95,000 to 150,000 clones, more than 60% of them singletons. The sample taken for sequencing was PBMCs. This TCR derives from a woman in her thirties or forties in good health and CMV-seropositive. The gene calls are TRBV28 and TRBJ1-5; maybe TRBD1 (6 bases). CDR3 in amino acids: CASRQGSQPQHF. CDR3 nucleotide sequence: TGTGCCAGCAGACAGGGCAGTCAGCCCCAGCATTTT.